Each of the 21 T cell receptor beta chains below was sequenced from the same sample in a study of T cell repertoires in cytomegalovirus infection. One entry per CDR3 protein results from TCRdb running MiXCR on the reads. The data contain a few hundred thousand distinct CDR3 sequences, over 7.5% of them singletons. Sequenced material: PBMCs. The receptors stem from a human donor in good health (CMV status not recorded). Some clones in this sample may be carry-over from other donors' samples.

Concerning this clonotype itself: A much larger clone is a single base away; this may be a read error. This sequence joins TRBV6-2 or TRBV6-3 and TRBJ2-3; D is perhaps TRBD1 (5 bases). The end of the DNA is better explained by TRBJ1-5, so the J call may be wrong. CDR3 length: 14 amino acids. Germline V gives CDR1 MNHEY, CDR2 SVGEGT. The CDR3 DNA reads TGTGCCAGCAGCCTAAAGTGGGGCCCAGATACGCAGCATTTT. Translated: CASSLKWGPDTQHF.

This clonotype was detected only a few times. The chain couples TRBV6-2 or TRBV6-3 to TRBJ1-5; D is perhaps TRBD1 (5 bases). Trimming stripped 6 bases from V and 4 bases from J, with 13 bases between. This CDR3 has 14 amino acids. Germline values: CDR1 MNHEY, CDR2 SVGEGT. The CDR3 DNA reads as TGTGCCAGCAGAAGCTATCAGGGAAATCAGCCCCAGCATTTT. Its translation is CASRSYQGNQPQHF.

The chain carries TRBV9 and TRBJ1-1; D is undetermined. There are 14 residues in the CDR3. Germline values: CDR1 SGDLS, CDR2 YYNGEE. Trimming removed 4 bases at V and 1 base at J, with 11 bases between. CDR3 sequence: CASSRSVGNTEAFF. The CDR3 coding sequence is TGTGCCAGCAGCAGGTCCGTGGGGAACACTGAAGCTTTCTTT.

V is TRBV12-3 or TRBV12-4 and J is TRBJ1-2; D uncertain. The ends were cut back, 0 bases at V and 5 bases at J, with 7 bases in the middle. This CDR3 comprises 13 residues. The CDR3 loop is CASSLAEGYGYTF. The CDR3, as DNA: TGTGCCAGCAGTTTAGCTGAGGGATATGGCTACACCTTC.

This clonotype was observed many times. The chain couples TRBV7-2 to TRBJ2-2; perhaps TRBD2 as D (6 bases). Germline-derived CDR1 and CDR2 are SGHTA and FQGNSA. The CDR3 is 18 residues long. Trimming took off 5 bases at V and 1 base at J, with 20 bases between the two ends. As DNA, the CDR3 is TGTGCCAGCAGCCCAACTAGGACTATACCTTTGAACACCGGGGAGCTGTTTTTT. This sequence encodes CASSPTRTIPLNTGELFF.

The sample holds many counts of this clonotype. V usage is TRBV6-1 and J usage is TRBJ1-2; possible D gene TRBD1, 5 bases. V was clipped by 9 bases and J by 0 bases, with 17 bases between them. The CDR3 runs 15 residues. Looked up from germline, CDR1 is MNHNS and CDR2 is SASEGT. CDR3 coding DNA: TGTGCCAGTAAAGCGGGGGTTGCGGCTAACTATGGCTACACCTTC. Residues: CASKAGVAANYGYTF.

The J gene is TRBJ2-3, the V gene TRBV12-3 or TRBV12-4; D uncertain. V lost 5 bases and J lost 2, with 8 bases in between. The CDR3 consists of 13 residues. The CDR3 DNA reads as TGTGCCAGCAGTACCGGGCACACAGATACGCAGTATTTT. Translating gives CASSTGHTDTQYF.

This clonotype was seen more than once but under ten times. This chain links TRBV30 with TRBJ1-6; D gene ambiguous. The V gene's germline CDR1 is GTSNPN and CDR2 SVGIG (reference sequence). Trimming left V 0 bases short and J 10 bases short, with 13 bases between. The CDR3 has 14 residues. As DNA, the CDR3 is TGTGCCTGGAGTGTATCCAGCGGCGGGTCACCCCTCCACTTT. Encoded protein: CAWSVSSGGSPLHF.

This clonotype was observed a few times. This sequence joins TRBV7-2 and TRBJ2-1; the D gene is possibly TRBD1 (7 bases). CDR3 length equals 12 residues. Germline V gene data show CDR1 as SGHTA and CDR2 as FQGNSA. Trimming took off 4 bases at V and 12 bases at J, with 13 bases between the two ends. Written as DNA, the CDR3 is TGTGCCAGCAGCTCAGGGGGGTTGGCGCAGTTCTTC. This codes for CASSSGGLAQFF.

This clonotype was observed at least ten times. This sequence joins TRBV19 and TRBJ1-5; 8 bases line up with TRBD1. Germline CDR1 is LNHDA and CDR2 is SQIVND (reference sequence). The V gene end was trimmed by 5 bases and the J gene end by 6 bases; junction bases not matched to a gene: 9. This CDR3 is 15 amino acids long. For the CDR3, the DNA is TGTGCCAGTAGTTGGAGGGGAACAGGGGGTCAGCCCCAGCATTTT. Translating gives CASSWRGTGGQPQHF.

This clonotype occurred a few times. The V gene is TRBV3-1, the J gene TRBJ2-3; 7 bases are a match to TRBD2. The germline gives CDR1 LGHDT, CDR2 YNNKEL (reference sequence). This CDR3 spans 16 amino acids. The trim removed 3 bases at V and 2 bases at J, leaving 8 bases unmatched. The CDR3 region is CASSHGLTSHTDTQYF. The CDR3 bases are TGTGCCAGCAGCCACGGATTGACTAGCCACACAGATACGCAGTATTTT.

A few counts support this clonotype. The CDR3 nucleotides read TGTGCCAGCACCCTTTCAGCGTCTAGCACAGATACGCAGTATTTT. Translating it yields CASTLSASSTDTQYF. The V call is TRBV12-3 or TRBV12-4, the J call TRBJ2-3; unclear D gene. The CDR3 consists of 15 residues. Trimming removed 7 bases from V and 0 bases from J, with 14 bases in between.

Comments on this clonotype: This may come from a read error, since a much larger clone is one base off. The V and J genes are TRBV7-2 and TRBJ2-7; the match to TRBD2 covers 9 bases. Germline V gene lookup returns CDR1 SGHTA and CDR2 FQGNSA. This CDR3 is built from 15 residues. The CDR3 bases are TGTCCCAGCAGCTTAGGTAGCGGGAGTATCGACGAGCAGTACTTC. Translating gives CPSSLGSGSIDEQYF.

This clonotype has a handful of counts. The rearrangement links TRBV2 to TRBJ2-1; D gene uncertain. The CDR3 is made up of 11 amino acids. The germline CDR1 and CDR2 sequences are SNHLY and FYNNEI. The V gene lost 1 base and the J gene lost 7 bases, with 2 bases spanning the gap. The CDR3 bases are TGTGCCAGCAGTGAAGGGAATGAGCAGTTCTTC. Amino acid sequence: CASSEGNEQFF.

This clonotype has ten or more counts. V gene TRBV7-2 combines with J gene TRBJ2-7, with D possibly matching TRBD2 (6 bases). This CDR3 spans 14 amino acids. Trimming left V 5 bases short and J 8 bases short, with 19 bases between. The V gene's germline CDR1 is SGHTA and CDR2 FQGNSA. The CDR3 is CASSPGDTGRKQYF. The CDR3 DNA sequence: TGTGCCAGCAGCCCGGGGGATACGGGAAGAAAGCAGTACTTC.

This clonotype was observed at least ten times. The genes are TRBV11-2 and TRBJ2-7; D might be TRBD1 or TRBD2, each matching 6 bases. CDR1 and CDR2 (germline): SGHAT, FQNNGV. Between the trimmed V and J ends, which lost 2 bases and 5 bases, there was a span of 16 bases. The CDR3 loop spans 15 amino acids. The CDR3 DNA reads TGTGCCAGCAGCTTATCCGGGGGCGACGAACACGAGCAGTACTTC. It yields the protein CASSLSGGDEHEQYF. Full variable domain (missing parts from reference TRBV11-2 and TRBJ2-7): EAGVAQSPRYKIIEKRQSVAFWCNPISGHATLYWYQQILGQGPKLLIQFQNNGVVDDSQLPKDRFSAERLKGVDSTLKIQPAKLEDSAVYLCASSLSGGDEHEQYFGPGTRLTVT.

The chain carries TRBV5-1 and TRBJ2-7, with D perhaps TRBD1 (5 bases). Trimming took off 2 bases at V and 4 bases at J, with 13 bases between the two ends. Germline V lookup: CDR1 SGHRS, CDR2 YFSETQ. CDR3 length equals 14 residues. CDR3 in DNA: TGCGCCAGCAGCTTTCGGCAGGGATCATACGAGCAGTACTTC. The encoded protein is CASSFRQGSYEQYF.

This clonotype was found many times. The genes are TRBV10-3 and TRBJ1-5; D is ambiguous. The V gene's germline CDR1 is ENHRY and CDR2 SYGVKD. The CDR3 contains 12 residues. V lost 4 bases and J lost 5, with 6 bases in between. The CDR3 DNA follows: TGTGCCATCAGTGGTCAGGATCAGCCCCAGCATTTT. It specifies CAISGQDQPQHF.

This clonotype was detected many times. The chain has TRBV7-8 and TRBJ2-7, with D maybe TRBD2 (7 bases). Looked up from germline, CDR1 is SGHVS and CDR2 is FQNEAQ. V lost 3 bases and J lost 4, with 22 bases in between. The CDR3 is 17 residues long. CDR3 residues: CASSFTGNGLAAYEQYF. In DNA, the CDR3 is TGTGCCAGCAGCTTCACAGGGAATGGGCTAGCGGCGTACGAGCAGTACTTC.

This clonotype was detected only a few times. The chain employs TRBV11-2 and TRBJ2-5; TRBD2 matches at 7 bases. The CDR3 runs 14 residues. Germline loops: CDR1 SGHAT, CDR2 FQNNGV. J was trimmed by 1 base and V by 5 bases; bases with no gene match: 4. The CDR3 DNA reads TGTGCCAGCAGCGGGGGAGGGGCCCAAGAGACCCAGTACTTC. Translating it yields CASSGGGAQETQYF.

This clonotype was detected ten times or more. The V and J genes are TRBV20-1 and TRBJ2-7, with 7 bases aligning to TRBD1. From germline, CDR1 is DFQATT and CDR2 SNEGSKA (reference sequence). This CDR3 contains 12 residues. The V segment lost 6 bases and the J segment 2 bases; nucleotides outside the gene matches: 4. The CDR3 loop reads CSAKRGPYEQYF. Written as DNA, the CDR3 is TGCAGTGCCAAAAGGGGGCCCTACGAGCAGTACTTC.